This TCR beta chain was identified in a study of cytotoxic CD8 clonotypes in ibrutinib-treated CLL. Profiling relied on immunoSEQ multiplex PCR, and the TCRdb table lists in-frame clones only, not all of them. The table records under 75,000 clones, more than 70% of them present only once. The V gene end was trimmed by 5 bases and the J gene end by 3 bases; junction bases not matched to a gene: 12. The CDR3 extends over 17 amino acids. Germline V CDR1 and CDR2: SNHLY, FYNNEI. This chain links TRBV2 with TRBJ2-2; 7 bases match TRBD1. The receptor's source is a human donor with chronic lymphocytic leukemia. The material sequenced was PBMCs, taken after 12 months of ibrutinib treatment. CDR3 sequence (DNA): TGTGCCAGCAGTAGAGAGACAGGGTATTCGGACACCGGGGAGCTGTTTTTT. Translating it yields CASSRETGYSDTGELFF.